Below, one T cell receptor beta chain is given with its context. Clones were read by immunoSEQ multiplex PCR, and TCRdb kept only the in-frame ones, dropping some. Of fewer than 500,000 clones in the sample, about 88% are singletons; the top ten hold roughly 2.5%. From germline, CDR1 is GTSNPN and CDR2 SVGIG (reference sequence). The CDR3 is 12 amino acids. Unmatched junction bases numbered 2, after V lost 5 bases and J lost 4 bases. The data derive from a study of Ad26.COV2.S vaccination and SARS-CoV-2 variants. Overall study context: By the intramuscular route, Ad26.COV2.S was given once, or twice 56 days apart.

Treatment noted: around 19 received Ad26.COV2.S at low or high dose, single or two shots; roughly 5 received placebo; per-sample allocation not given. Specimens were obtained on day 63 following the first vaccine or placebo injection. The sequencing here drew on peripheral blood, taken in a trial of Ad26.COV2.S vaccine versus placebo. This clonotype was obtained from a person between 18 and 60 years old who received the Ad26.COV2.S COVID-19 vaccine or a placebo. The gene calls are TRBV30 and TRBJ2-5, with TRBD1 identical over 9 bases. CDR3 amino acids: CAWGTGRETQYF. The CDR3 nucleotides read TGTGCCTGGGGGACAGGGAGAGAGACCCAGTACTTC. The entire variable domain, with the rest obtained from reference TRBV30 and TRBJ2-5, is as follows: SQTIHQWPATLVQPVGSPLSLECTVEGTSNPNLYWYRQAAGRGLQLLFYSVGIGQISSEVPQNLSASRPQDRQFILSSKKLLLSDSGFYLCAWGTGRETQYFGPGTRLLVL.